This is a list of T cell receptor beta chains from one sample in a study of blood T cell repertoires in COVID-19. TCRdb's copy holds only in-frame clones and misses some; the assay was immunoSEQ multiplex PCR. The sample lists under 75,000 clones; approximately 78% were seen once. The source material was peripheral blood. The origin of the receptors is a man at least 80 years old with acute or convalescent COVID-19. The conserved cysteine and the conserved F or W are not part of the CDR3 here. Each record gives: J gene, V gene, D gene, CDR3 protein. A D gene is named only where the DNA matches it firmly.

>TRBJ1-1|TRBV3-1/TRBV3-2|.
ASSQVAGMMAF
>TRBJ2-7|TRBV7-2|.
ASGRGTSYEQY
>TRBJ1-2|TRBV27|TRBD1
ASSPGRSTGGGYGYT
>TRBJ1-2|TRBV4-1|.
ASSQVAGAYGYT
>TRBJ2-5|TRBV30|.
AWNQDIQETQY
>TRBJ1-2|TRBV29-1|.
SATLGGLGYT
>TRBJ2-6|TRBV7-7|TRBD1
ASSPRTGEDGANVLT
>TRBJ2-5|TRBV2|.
ASSEGSRAAQETQY
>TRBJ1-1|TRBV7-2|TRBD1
ASSARDRGDLTEAF
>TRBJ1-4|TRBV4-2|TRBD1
ASSPRSGGEGDEKLF
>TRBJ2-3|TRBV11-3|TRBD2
ASSPGLAGGLTDTQY
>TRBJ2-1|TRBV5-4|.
ASSRGSDSQSNEQF
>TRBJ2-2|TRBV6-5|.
ASRTGTVRAGELF
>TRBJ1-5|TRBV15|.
ATSRDQGRRPQH
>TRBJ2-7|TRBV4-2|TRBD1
ASSLLPGGDYEQY
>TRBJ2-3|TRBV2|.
ASSYLEDTQY
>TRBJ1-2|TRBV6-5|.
ATSAGANYGYT
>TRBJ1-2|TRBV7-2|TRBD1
ASSLTRQGAGYT
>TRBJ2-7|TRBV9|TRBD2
ASSLGLAVSYEQY
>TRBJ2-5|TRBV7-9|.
ASSLARQDGQGETQY
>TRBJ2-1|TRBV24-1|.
ATRGGGNEQF